The TCR beta chain under discussion was sequenced for a study of blood T cell repertoires in COVID-19. For the study at large: Spain, Italy and the United States supplied samples that represented acute and convalescent COVID-19. In each case, the material was cDNA or gDNA derived from T cells, B-cell-depleted T cells, or PBMCs.

V dropped 3 bases and J dropped 5 bases, with 17 bases sitting between them. The CDR3 length is 16 residues. Per the germline V gene, CDR1 is DFQATT and CDR2 is SNEGSKA (reference sequence). Per the original data handling: How many nucleated cells were present was estimated from reference gene primer amplification. The method was immunoSEQ multiplex PCR; TCRdb's version includes in-frame clones alone and lacks a portion of them. The V and J calls and clone size come from that table; D and trimming were worked out from the DNA. This table holds 25,000 to 30,000 clones, 82% found once. The chain couples TRBV20-1 to TRBJ1-6; TRBD1 is a possible D gene (5 bases). Sequences were obtained from peripheral blood. This sequence was found in a man older than 75 with active or convalescent COVID-19. The CDR3: CSASFAGSLDNSPLHF. In DNA, the CDR3 is TGCAGTGCTAGTTTTGCAGGGTCCTTGGATAATTCACCCCTCCACTTT.